The rows below give T cell receptor beta chains drawn from one sample of a study of shared clonotypes between healthy human individuals. Assay: immunoSEQ multiplex PCR; the TCRdb copy retains only in-frame clones and omits some. Here the sample spans about 2.4 million clones, approximately 93% being singletons. Source material: naive CD4+ T cells from PBMCs. The receptors come from a young man in good health. Some clones in this sample may be carry-over from other donors' samples. The CDR3 runs from the conserved cysteine through the conserved F or W. D genes are given only for firm matches. Clone size appears in some rows only: once, few, many, or a class for an expanded clone.

NA	TRBV11-2	TRBD2	TRBJ2-5	TGTGCCAGCAGCCCTAGTAGCGGGAGGAACCAAGAGACCCAGTACTTC	CASSPSSGRNQETQYF
NA	TRBV19	NA	TRBJ1-1	TGTGCCAGTAGTATGTTGAACACTGAAGCTTTCTTT	CASSMLNTEAFF
NA	TRBV6-5	NA	TRBJ2-7	TGTGCCAGCAGGGGTGGGTACGAGCAGTACTTC	CASRGGYEQYF
once	TRBV7-2	TRBD2	TRBJ2-7	TGTGCCAGCAGCTTCTCAGCGGGGGGCTACGAGCAGTACTTC	CASSFSAGGYEQYF
NA	TRBV7-6	TRBD1	TRBJ1-1	TGTGCCAGCAGCCCAGCCCCGACAGGGGCTTATGGGACTGAAGCTTTCTTT	CASSPAPTGAYGTEAFF
NA	TRBV7-3	NA	TRBJ2-7	TGTGCCAGCAGCTTAAATGAGGGCCCTACCTACGAGCAGTACTTC	CASSLNEGPTYEQYF
once	TRBV28	NA	TRBJ2-5	TGTGCCAGCAGCGGCCACGGGATCACCAAGAAAACCCAGTACTTC	CASSGHGITKKTQYF
NA	TRBV11-2	TRBD2	TRBJ2-1	TGTGCCAGCAGCGCAGAGCGGGACCGAATATACAATGAGCAGTTCTTC	CASSAERDRIYNEQFF
NA	TRBV27	TRBD2	TRBJ2-2	TGTGCCAGCAGTTACGGGACTAGACCATCCGGGGAGCTGTTTTTT	CASSYGTRPSGELFF
once	TRBV13	NA	TRBJ2-2	TGTGCCAGCAGCCGTCTTTGGGGCAGGGTCAACACCGGGGAGCTGTTTTTT	CASSRLWGRVNTGELFF
once	TRBV4-1	NA	TRBJ1-2	TGCGCCAGCAGCCCCCCCTACACCTTC	CASSPPYTF
NA	TRBV4-1	TRBD1	TRBJ1-1	TGCGCCAGCAGCGCGACAGGGGTTCGGACTGAAGCTTTCTTT	CASSATGVRTEAFF
NA	TRBV15	TRBD2	TRBJ2-3	TGTGCCACCAGCCTTGGACTAGATGTAGATACGCAGTATTTT	CATSLGLDVDTQYF
NA	TRBV4-1	TRBD2	TRBJ2-5	TGCGCCAGCAGCCGACAAGTAGCGGGCATCCAAGAGACCCAGTACTTC	CASSRQVAGIQETQYF
once	TRBV4-1	NA	TRBJ2-1	TGCGCCAGCAGCCAAGATGGCCTAGCTGCCAATGAGCAGTTCTTC	CASSQDGLAANEQFF
NA	TRBV6-1	NA	TRBJ2-5	TGTGCCAGCAGACGTTTGGGACCCCAAGAGACCCAGTACTTC	CASRRLGPQETQYF
NA	TRBV18	NA	TRBJ2-1	TGTGCCAGCTCACCATTTGCTGGGACGGCTTACAATGAGCAGTTCTTC	CASSPFAGTAYNEQFF
few	TRBV18	NA	TRBJ1-1	TGTGCCAGCTCACCAGGAAACCCCACTGAAGCTTTCTTT	CASSPGNPTEAFF
few	TRBV30	NA	TRBJ1-4	TGTGCCTGGGAGGGCCGGTTGGGGGAAAAACTGTTTTTT	CAWEGRLGEKLFF
few	TRBV6-5	TRBD1	TRBJ1-1	TGTGCCAGCAGTTACCGAAGGACAGGCCACACTGAAGCTTTCTTT	CASSYRRTGHTEAFF
NA	TRBV28	TRBD1	TRBJ2-2	TGTGCCAGCAGTCCCCCTGGGACAGGGAACACCGGGGAGCTGTTTTTT	CASSPPGTGNTGELFF
NA	TRBV19	NA	TRBJ1-1	TGTGCCAGTAGTATCATCGGGCAAAACACTGAAGCTTTCTTT	CASSIIGQNTEAFF
NA	TRBV11-2	NA	TRBJ2-7	TGTGCCAGCAGCCCAGGCAGGGGTCGAGAGCAGTACTTC	CASSPGRGREQYF
NA	TRBV27	NA	TRBJ2-7	TGTGCCAGCAGTTTATTAGCGATGTCCTACGAGCAGTACTTC	CASSLLAMSYEQYF
NA	TRBV28	TRBD1	TRBJ1-2	TGTGCCAGCACCTCGGCGACAGGGAACTATGGCTACACCTTC	CASTSATGNYGYTF
NA	TRBV7-3	TRBD1	TRBJ2-1	TGTGCCAGCAGCTTAGGCGGGACAGGGGACAATGAGCAGTTCTTC	CASSLGGTGDNEQFF
NA	TRBV9	TRBD2	TRBJ2-5	TGTGCCAGCAGCGTAGCGGCCCAGCGGGGAGGGGAGACCCAGTACTTC	CASSVAAQRGGETQYF
NA	TRBV11-3	NA	TRBJ1-1	TGTGCCAGCAGCTTCGGTACAGGAGCGACTGAAGCTTTCTTT	CASSFGTGATEAFF
NA	TRBV6-6	TRBD2	TRBJ2-7	TGTGCCAGCAGTCGAAGCGGGACTAGCGATCCACAGTACTTC	CASSRSGTSDPQYF
NA	TRBV9	NA	TRBJ1-2	TGTGCCAGCTCAATAAAATTGGGGTTTGGCTACACCTTC	CASSIKLGFGYTF
NA	TRBV6-5	NA	TRBJ2-7	TGTGCCAGCAGTCCACAGGCATCTGACTCCTACGAGCAGTACTTC	CASSPQASDSYEQYF
NA	TRBV6-5	TRBD2	TRBJ2-7	TGTGCCAGCAGTTACGGACTAGCGGATTATTACGAGCAGTACTTC	CASSYGLADYYEQYF
few	TRBV7-9	NA	TRBJ1-4	TGTGCCAGCAGCTCGTCAACTAATGAAAAACTGTTTTTT	CASSSSTNEKLFF
once	TRBV5-6	TRBD2	TRBJ2-5	TGTGCCAGCAGCTTGAGGGTGGCCGCGGGAGGGCCCCAGACCCAGTACTTC	CASSLRVAAGGPQTQYF
NA	TRBV5-4	NA	TRBJ1-2	TGTGCCAGCAGCTCCGACGGCTATGGCTACACCTTC	CASSSDGYGYTF
NA	TRBV4-3	NA	TRBJ1-2	TGCGCCAGCAGCCAAGACCGGGTTGATGGCTACACCTTC	CASSQDRVDGYTF
NA	TRBV11-2	TRBD1	TRBJ1-2	TGTGCCAGCAGCTACCCGGGGACAGGGAGTCTCTATGGCTACACCTTC	CASSYPGTGSLYGYTF
NA	TRBV6-6	TRBD2	TRBJ2-1	TGTGCCAGCAGTTTTCGACTAGCGGGAACCAATGAGCAGTTCTTC	CASSFRLAGTNEQFF
NA	TRBV5-1	TRBD2	TRBJ2-7	TGCGCCAGCAGCTTGGGGTCTAGCGGGGGGTTCTACGAGCAGTACTTC	CASSLGSSGGFYEQYF
NA	TRBV6-1	NA	TRBJ2-2	TGTGCCAGCAGTGATCACAGCTCCCTTAACACCGGGGAGCTGTTTTTT	CASSDHSSLNTGELFF
NA	TRBV30	TRBD2	TRBJ2-1	TGTGCCTGGAGAAGAATAGCGGGACGAAATGAGCAGTTCTTC	CAWRRIAGRNEQFF
NA	TRBV7-2	TRBD1	TRBJ1-2	TGTGCCAGCAGCTCTCAGGGGGTGTCAGGCTACACCTTC	CASSSQGVSGYTF
NA	TRBV28	TRBD1	TRBJ1-3	TGTGCCAGCAGTTTCCAAGGGACAGTTCTCTCTGGAAACACCATATATTTT	CASSFQGTVLSGNTIYF
NA	TRBV7-9	NA	TRBJ2-3	TGTGCCAGCAGCTTAGTACTAGCAGGCACAGATACGCAGTATTTT	CASSLVLAGTDTQYF
NA	TRBV19	NA	TRBJ2-7	TGTGCCAGTAGTATTTCAGGGTCCCCTTACGAGCAGTACTTC	CASSISGSPYEQYF
NA	TRBV18	NA	TRBJ2-7	TGTGCCAGCTCACTGGACATAAGCGGGCACGAGCAGTACTTC	CASSLDISGHEQYF
NA	TRBV20-1	NA	TRBJ2-3	TGCAGTGTTTCAAAGGCCGATACGCAGTATTTT	CSVSKADTQYF
NA	TRBV29-1	NA	TRBJ2-7	TGCAGCGTTGGGTCTGGAGGATCGTTCTACGAGCAGTACTTC	CSVGSGGSFYEQYF
NA	TRBV7-3	NA	TRBJ2-7	TGTGCCAGCAGCTTAATGGGCGGTACCTACGAGCAGTACTTC	CASSLMGGTYEQYF
NA	TRBV2	TRBD1	TRBJ1-2	TGTGCCAGCAGGGAACAGGGGGCAGACTATGGCTACACCTTC	CASREQGADYGYTF
NA	TRBV28	TRBD1	TRBJ1-2	TGTGCCAGCAGTTCACCGACAGGGCGAGCGGATGGCTACACCTTC	CASSSPTGRADGYTF
NA	TRBV18	NA	TRBJ2-7	TGTGCCAGCTCACCATCGAGGGACGCCTACGAGCAGTACTTC	CASSPSRDAYEQYF
NA	TRBV6-5	NA	TRBJ1-1	TGTGCCAGCAGGTCCAGGGAAAGGAACACTGAAGCTTTCTTT	CASRSRERNTEAFF
NA	TRBV19	TRBD1	TRBJ1-1	TGTGCCAGTAGGCGGACAGGGCTGAACACTGAAGCTTTCTTT	CASRRTGLNTEAFF
once	TRBV9	NA	TRBJ2-7	TGTGCCAGCAGCGCCCTCCCGACTAGCTCCTACGAGCAGTACTTC	CASSALPTSSYEQYF
few	TRBV4-1	TRBD1	TRBJ1-1	TGCGCCAGCAGCCAGGAGGGGGCAATACGGAACACTGAAGCTTTCTTT	CASSQEGAIRNTEAFF
few	TRBV5-1	NA	TRBJ2-2	TGCGCCACCAGACCCGGGGCGACCGGGGAGCTGTTTTTT	CATRPGATGELFF
NA	TRBV19	NA	TRBJ2-2	TGTGCCAGTAGTACGAGAGTCGGGGAGCTGTTTTTT	CASSTRVGELFF